This TCR beta chain is from a study of cytomegalovirus exposure and HLA in healthy donors. The study's findings and limits: Subsequent analysis found a tendency for first-cohort TCR clusters to co-occur within the 95 to 150 validation repertoires.

Assay used: immunoSEQ multiplex PCR; TCRdb lists only in-frame clones, some missing. The table lists some 210,000 clones, approximately 87% of them singletons. As for this clone: The antigen is not known.

The sequencing input was PBMCs. The sequence was obtained from a woman under 30 in good health and CMV-seronegative.

The CDR3 bases are TGTGCCTGGACATCAGGGAGGTCGACCTATGGCTACACCTTC. Residues: CAWTSGRSTYGYTF. This rearrangement joins TRBV30 to TRBJ1-2; D is possibly TRBD1 (5 bases). Between the trimmed V and J ends, which lost 4 bases and 4 bases, there was a span of 16 bases. Germline V gives CDR1 GTSNPN, CDR2 SVGIG (reference sequence). The CDR3 has 14 residues.